The 31 T cell receptor beta chains listed next were all sequenced from one sample in a study of blood T cell repertoires in COVID-19. Sequenced by immunoSEQ multiplex PCR; TCRdb stores in-frame clones only, minus some. The sample lists roughly 200,000 clones, more than 80% occurring once. Sequencing was carried out using PBMCs or T cells enriched from blood (not recorded which). These receptors all stem from a man aged 35-49 years who had recovered from COVID-19.

J is TRBJ1-4 and V is TRBV12-3 or TRBV12-4; D unresolved. CDR3 length: 12 amino acids. V shed 6 bases and J shed 8 bases, with 10 bases lying between them. This CDR3 is CASSTGAEKLFF. The CDR3 coding sequence is TGTGCCAGCAGCACCGGTGCCGAAAAACTGTTTTTT.

The chain carries TRBV5-5 and TRBJ1-1; D is perhaps TRBD1 (6 bases). CDR3 size: 16 residues. Germline V lookup: CDR1 SGHKS, CDR2 YYEKEE (reference sequence). The ends were cut back, 6 bases at V and 0 bases at J, with 18 bases in the middle. The CDR3 coding sequence is TGTGCCAGCAAATGGGGGCAGGGGATCATGAACACTGAAGCTTTCTTT. This translates into CASKWGQGIMNTEAFF.

The chain links TRBV10-1 to TRBJ1-1; 7 bases match TRBD1. The CDR3 is made up of 13 amino acids. Trimming took 4 bases from V and 5 from J; bases not matched to a gene: 4. From germline, CDR1 is WNHNN and CDR2 SYGVQD (reference sequence). In DNA form, the CDR3 reads TGCGCCAGCAGTGGACAGGGACGGACTGAAGCTTTCTTT. Protein sequence: CASSGQGRTEAFF.

This chain uses TRBV20-1 with TRBJ2-1; D is undetermined. Germline values: CDR1 DFQATT, CDR2 SNEGSKA (reference sequence). V lost 3 bases and J 4 bases, leaving 7 bases between the germline ends. The length of the CDR3 is 12 residues. DNA for the CDR3: TGCAGTGCTAGTAATCCATACAATGAGCAGTTCTTC. This gives the protein CSASNPYNEQFF.

This chain joins TRBV5-6 and TRBJ1-2, with 8 bases matching TRBD1. The junction had 8 bases not matched to a gene; V was cut back by 4 bases and J by 3 bases. The CDR3 runs 15 residues. Germline CDR1 and CDR2: SGHDT and YYEEEE. The CDR3, as DNA: TGTGCCAGCAGCCGTAAAACAGGGGGGTACTATGGCTACACCTTC. It specifies CASSRKTGGYYGYTF.

This clone was observed a single time. The chain couples TRBV10-3 to TRBJ1-2; D is unclear. V was clipped by 4 bases and J by 8 bases, with 11 bases between them. CDR3 length: 12 amino acids. Germline V gene lookup returns CDR1 ENHRY and CDR2 SYGVKD. In DNA, the CDR3 is TGTGCCATCAGTGGAGAGGGCTTGGGCTACACCTTC. Protein: CAISGEGLGYTF.

The J gene is TRBJ2-5, the V gene TRBV4-1; 12 positions agree with TRBD2. The V gene end was trimmed by 0 bases and the J gene end by 5 bases; junction bases not matched to a gene: 10. The germline gives CDR1 MGHRA, CDR2 YSYEKL. CDR3 length: 18 amino acids. CDR3 bases: TGCGCCAGCAGCCAAGATTTACTAGCGGGAGGAATTGGGGAGACCCAGTACTTC. Translating gives CASSQDLLAGGIGETQYF.

The rearrangement joins TRBV9 to TRBJ1-3, with a tentative D call TRBD1 (5 bases). The CDR3 totals 16 residues. V was clipped by 0 bases and J by 0 bases, with 10 bases between them. Germline V gene sequence: CDR1 SGDLS, CDR2 YYNGEE. In nucleotides, the CDR3 is TGTGCCAGCAGCGTAGAAGACAGTGTCTCTGGAAACACCATATATTTT. Its translation: CASSVEDSVSGNTIYF.

The rearrangement links TRBV9 to TRBJ2-1; TRBD2 is a possible D gene (5 bases). The V gene lost 4 bases and the J gene lost 0 bases, with 14 bases spanning the gap. CDR1 is SGDLS, CDR2 YYNGEE, per germline. The CDR3 covers 16 residues. The CDR3 protein is CASSPPGVSSYNEQFF. The CDR3 DNA reads as TGTGCCAGCAGCCCCCCCGGGGTGAGCTCCTACAATGAGCAGTTCTTC.

The V gene is TRBV9, the J gene TRBJ2-3, with 13 nucleotides matching TRBD2. CDR3 length: 16 residues. Per germline, CDR1 SGDLS and CDR2 YYNGEE. V shed 3 bases, J shed 2 bases, and the junction held 3 bases outside the gene matches. CDR3 coding DNA: TGTGCCAGCAGCGGGACTAGCGGGAGTAACACAGATACGCAGTATTTT. Its translation is CASSGTSGSNTDTQYF.

The chain is built from TRBV5-1 and TRBJ2-1; weak D call: TRBD2 (5 bases). Germline V lookup: CDR1 SGHRS, CDR2 YFSETQ. V was shortened by 0 bases and J by 4 bases, with 11 bases between the two germline ends. The CDR3 totals 15 residues. CDR3 residues: CASSLDWRTYNEQFF. DNA of the CDR3: TGCGCCAGCAGCTTGGATTGGCGGACTTACAATGAGCAGTTCTTC.

This clone is a singleton in its sample. The J gene is TRBJ2-2, the V gene TRBV11-2, with D perhaps TRBD1 (5 bases). The ends were cut back, 3 bases at V and 3 bases at J, with 8 bases in the middle. Germline loops: CDR1 SGHAT, CDR2 FQNNGV. The CDR3 has 14 amino acids. The CDR3 reads CASSLPGYTGELFF. CDR3 nucleotide sequence: TGTGCCAGCAGCTTGCCAGGGTACACCGGGGAGCTGTTTTTT.

The rearrangement uses TRBV9 and TRBJ2-1; the match to TRBD2 covers 12 bases. The length of the CDR3 is 19 residues. CDR1 SGDLS and CDR2 YYNGEE come from the germline V gene. Losses at the gene ends were 3 bases for V and 8 bases for J; bases not matched to a gene: 18. In DNA form, the CDR3 reads TGTGCCAGCAGCGCCGGGGCCGCCCTTCTAGCGGGAGGGGGCGATGAGCAGTTCTTC. It encodes CASSAGAALLAGGGDEQFF. The full variable domain, rest sourced from reference TRBV9 and TRBJ2-1, is DSGVTQTPKHLITATGQRVTLRCSPRSGDLSVYWYQQSLDQGLQFLIQYYNGEERAKGNILERFSAQQFPDLHSELNLSSLELGDSALYFCASSAGAALLAGGGDEQFFGPGTRLTVL.

V gene TRBV19 combines with J gene TRBJ2-2, with a tentative D call TRBD1 (6 bases). The CDR3 sequence is 14 residues long. CDR1 and CDR2 from the germline V gene are LNHDA and SQIVND (reference sequence). V shed 7 bases and J shed 4 bases, with 13 bases lying between them. The CDR3 loop reads CASTLGHPTGELFF. In DNA form, the CDR3 reads TGTGCCAGTACCCTGGGACACCCCACCGGGGAGCTGTTTTTT.

The chain couples TRBV6-5 to TRBJ1-1, with a possible D match to TRBD1 (5 bases). Germline CDR1 and CDR2: MNHEY and SVGAGI. This CDR3 has 12 amino acids. With 4 bases removed from V and 5 bases from J, the gap between germline ends came to 8 bases. CDR3 region: CASSFQGTEAFF. The CDR3 coding sequence is TGTGCCAGCAGTTTTCAGGGAACTGAAGCTTTCTTT.

This clone was found once. V and J are TRBV2 and TRBJ1-1, with D possibly TRBD1 on 5 matching bases. The ends were cut back, 7 bases at V and 4 bases at J, with 16 bases in the middle. Germline V gene sequence: CDR1 SNHLY, CDR2 FYNNEI. The CDR3 length is 14 residues. CDR3 nucleotides: TGTGCCAGCACTATGACAGAGAAGGGCACTGAAGCTTTCTTT. Amino acids: CASTMTEKGTEAFF.

The V and J genes are TRBV3-1 (or the pseudogene TRBV3-2) and TRBJ2-2; maybe TRBD2 (6 bases). The ends were cut back, 3 bases at V and 4 bases at J, with 9 bases in the middle. This CDR3 is built from 14 residues. The V gene's germline CDR1 is LGHDT and CDR2 YNNKEL (reference sequence). The DNA for the CDR3 is TGTGCCAGCAGCCAGGGGACTGGCACCGGGGAGCTGTTTTTT. Protein product: CASSQGTGTGELFF.

The genes are TRBV7-9 and TRBJ1-2; a possible D gene is TRBD1 (5 bases). The germline V gene has CDR1 SEHNR and CDR2 FQNEAQ (reference sequence). The CDR3 contains 15 residues. The germline V and J ends were trimmed by 1 base and 2 bases, with 11 bases remaining between them. The CDR3 reads CASSLVGADNYGYTF. The CDR3 coding sequence is TGTGCCAGCAGCTTAGTAGGGGCAGACAACTATGGCTACACCTTC.

This clone was detected only a few times. This chain uses TRBV9 with TRBJ1-2; D possibly corresponds to TRBD1 (6 bases). V was shortened by 0 bases and J by 2 bases, with 8 bases between the two germline ends. The CDR3 totals 14 residues. Germline CDR1 and CDR2: SGDLS and YYNGEE. DNA for the CDR3: TGTGCCAGCAGCGTAGCTGGGACAAACTATGGCTACACCTTC. This encodes CASSVAGTNYGYTF.

This clone has a single count. The rearrangement uses TRBV2 and TRBJ1-4; no definite D call. This CDR3 is built from 17 residues. Germline values: CDR1 SNHLY, CDR2 FYNNEI. Trimming shortened V by 4 bases and J by 3 bases, and 18 bases separated the two germline ends. The CDR3 DNA reads as TGTGCCAGCAGTGGGGTGAGGGCAACCTCGTCTAATGAAAAACTGTTTTTT. Protein sequence: CASSGVRATSSNEKLFF.

Here the CDR3 reads CASSSQGHEQFF. The CDR3 bases are TGTGCCAGCAGCTCCCAGGGTCATGAGCAGTTCTTC. The chain has TRBV7-3 and TRBJ2-1, with D possibly matching TRBD1 (5 bases). This CDR3 is built from 12 residues. V lost 4 bases and J 8 bases, leaving 9 bases between the germline ends. Germline CDR1 reads SGHTA; CDR2 reads FQGTGA. Together with reference TRBV7-3 and TRBJ2-1, the CDR3 gives the full variable domain: GAGVSQTPSNKVTEKGKYVELRCDPISGHTALYWYRQSLGQGPEFLIYFQGTGAADDSGLPNDRFFAVRPEGSVSTLKIQRTERGDSAVYLCASSSQGHEQFFGPGTRLTVL.

The chain employs TRBV15 and TRBJ2-7, with a tentative D call TRBD1 (6 bases). V was trimmed by 5 bases and J by 3 bases, leaving 11 bases between them. CDR1 and CDR2 (germline): LNHNV, YYDKDF (reference sequence). The CDR3 spans 13 residues. CDR3 DNA: TGTGCCACCAGCGAGGAACAGGGCTACGAGCAGTACTTC. It encodes CATSEEQGYEQYF.

The chain carries TRBV18 and TRBJ2-2; a possible D gene is TRBD1 (6 bases). The CDR3 runs 15 residues. Trimming removed 3 bases at V and 4 bases at J, with 12 bases between. Germline CDR1 KGHSH, CDR2 LQKENI. CDR3 nucleotides: TGTGCCAGCTCACCCCGGACAGAATTCACCGGGGAGCTGTTTTTT. Translation: CASSPRTEFTGELFF.

This clone was found a few times. CDR3 region: CASMRAVSQETQYF. In DNA, the CDR3 is TGTGCCAGCATGAGGGCAGTTTCCCAAGAGACCCAGTACTTC. The rearrangement joins TRBV2 to TRBJ2-5; a possible D gene is TRBD2 (5 bases). Trimming removed 7 bases at V and 1 base at J, with 13 bases between. CDR3 size: 14 residues. Germline V gene data show CDR1 as SNHLY and CDR2 as FYNNEI.

V is TRBV7-2 and J is TRBJ2-3; 7 bases are shared with TRBD2. J gave up 1 base and V 1 base, and 2 bases lay outside the gene matches. Germline V gives CDR1 SGHTA, CDR2 FQGNSA. The CDR3 is 15 amino acids. CDR3 region: CASSLGGGRTDTQYF. The CDR3 DNA sequence: TGTGCCAGCAGCTTAGGGGGGGGACGCACAGATACGCAGTATTTT.

The chain joins TRBV5-8 to TRBJ1-1; 7 nucleotides line up with TRBD1. The V gene end was trimmed by 10 bases and the J gene end by 4 bases; junction bases not matched to a gene: 13. The germline CDR1 and CDR2 sequences are SGHTS and YDEGEE. This CDR3 comprises 14 residues. The CDR3 is CAPKGAGYVTEAFF. The CDR3 coding sequence is TGTGCCCCCAAGGGGGCTGGCTATGTCACTGAAGCTTTCTTT.

The chain carries TRBV30 and TRBJ1-2, with 7 positions matching TRBD1. This CDR3 has 13 amino acids. CDR1 is GTSNPN, CDR2 SVGIG, per germline (reference sequence). After removal of 4 bases from V and 6 bases from J, the junction contained 8 bases not matched to a gene. The CDR3 DNA follows: TGTGCCTGGACCCCCCGGGACAGAAATGGCTACACCTTC. It codes for CAWTPRDRNGYTF.

Note on this clone: Within the sample, other DNA sequences also encode this same CDR3. The chain couples TRBV12-3 or TRBV12-4 to TRBJ1-2; D unclear. CDR3 length: 12 amino acids. V was cut by 3 bases and J by 6 bases, with 8 bases left in between. CDR3 sequence: CASSFGGNGYTF. The DNA for the CDR3 is TGTGCCAGCAGTTTTGGAGGGAATGGCTACACCTTC.

V and J are TRBV5-1 and TRBJ1-2; TRBD1 might be the D (5 bases). V was cut by 6 bases and J by 4 bases, with 16 bases left in between. This CDR3 contains 14 residues. Germline V gene sequence: CDR1 SGHRS, CDR2 YFSETQ. In DNA, the CDR3 is TGCGCCAGCACCATGGGGGGGAGCGGCTATGGCTACACCTTC. Translation: CASTMGGSGYGYTF.

As concerns this clone: Just one base apart from a much larger clone, this may be a read error. The CDR3 is CASSWTGDQPQHF. The CDR3 nucleotides are TGTGCCAGCAGCTGGACAGGGGATCAGCCCCAGCATTTT. This chain uses TRBV3-1 (or the pseudogene TRBV3-2) with TRBJ1-5; 9 positions agree with TRBD1. V lost 5 bases, J lost 5 bases, and 1 base stayed unmatched. The CDR3 extends over 13 amino acids. Germline CDR1 LGHDT, CDR2 YNNKEL (reference sequence).

V gene TRBV29-1 combines with J gene TRBJ2-1; D might be TRBD1 (6 bases). Germline CDR1 SQVTM, CDR2 ANQGSEA. The CDR3 sequence is 13 residues long. V was cut by 6 bases and J by 8 bases, with 17 bases left in between. CDR3 residues: CSVRGFSPHEQFF. CDR3 DNA sequence: TGCAGCGTAAGGGGGTTTTCACCACATGAGCAGTTCTTC.